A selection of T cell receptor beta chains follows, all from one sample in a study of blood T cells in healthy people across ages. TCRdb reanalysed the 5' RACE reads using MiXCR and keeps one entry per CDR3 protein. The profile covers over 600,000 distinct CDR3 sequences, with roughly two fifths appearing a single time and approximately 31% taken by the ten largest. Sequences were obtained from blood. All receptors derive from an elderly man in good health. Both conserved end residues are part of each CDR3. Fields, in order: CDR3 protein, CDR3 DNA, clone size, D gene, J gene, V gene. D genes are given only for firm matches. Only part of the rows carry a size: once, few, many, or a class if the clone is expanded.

CDR3aa: CASSARYDRFNEQFF
CDR3nt: TGTGCCAGCAGCGCCCGATACGACAGGTTTAATGAGCAGTTCTTC
abundance: .
d_gene: .
j_gene: TRBJ2-1
v_gene: TRBV9

CDR3aa: CASSEPTRSREQYF
CDR3nt: TGTGCCAGCAGTGAGCCGACTAGAAGTCGCGAGCAGTACTTC
abundance: .
d_gene: .
j_gene: TRBJ2-7
v_gene: TRBV6-2/TRBV6-3

CDR3aa: CASSRPTGGTGDTQYF
CDR3nt: TGTGCCAGCTCGCGGCCAACAGGGGGCACGGGAGATACGCAGTATTTT
abundance: .
d_gene: TRBD1
j_gene: TRBJ2-3
v_gene: TRBV18

CDR3aa: CASSPTVGGNGEAQYF
CDR3nt: TGTGCCAGCAGTCCGACCGTGGGGGGAAATGGAGAGGCCCAGTACTTC
abundance: .
d_gene: .
j_gene: TRBJ2-5
v_gene: TRBV6-2/TRBV6-3

CDR3aa: CASSYSFGPYEQYF
CDR3nt: TGTGCCAGCAGTTACTCGTTCGGCCCCTACGAGCAGTACTTC
abundance: .
d_gene: .
j_gene: TRBJ2-7
v_gene: TRBV6-2/TRBV6-3

CDR3aa: CASSSGGQGLGYTF
CDR3nt: TGTGCCAGCAGCTCGGGGGGACAGGGCTTAGGCTACACCTTC
abundance: few
d_gene: TRBD1
j_gene: TRBJ1-2
v_gene: TRBV7-2

CDR3aa: CASSHDPGQGSGEQYF
CDR3nt: TGCGCCAGCAGCCATGACCCGGGACAGGGAAGTGGGGAGCAGTACTTC
abundance: .
d_gene: TRBD1
j_gene: TRBJ2-7
v_gene: TRBV5-1

CDR3aa: CSAETSVGTDTQYF
CDR3nt: TGCAGTGCTGAGACTAGCGTAGGGACAGATACGCAGTATTTT
abundance: .
d_gene: TRBD2
j_gene: TRBJ2-3
v_gene: TRBV20-1

CDR3aa: CASSLGQGVIETQYF
CDR3nt: TGCGCCAGCAGCTTGGGACAGGGGGTAATAGAGACCCAGTACTTC
abundance: many
d_gene: TRBD1
j_gene: TRBJ2-5
v_gene: TRBV5-1

CDR3aa: CASSLAKDRSPTSLREQYF
CDR3nt: TGTGCCAGCAGCTTAGCAAAGGACAGGTCCCCCACTAGTCTACGCGAGCAGTACTTC
abundance: .
d_gene: TRBD1
j_gene: TRBJ2-7
v_gene: TRBV7-8

CDR3aa: CASSQGGRSTYNEQFF
CDR3nt: TGTGCCAGCAGCCAAGGCGGGAGATCGACCTACAATGAGCAGTTCTTC
abundance: once
d_gene: TRBD2
j_gene: TRBJ2-1
v_gene: TRBV14

CDR3aa: CASSLQAPSGANVLTF
CDR3nt: TGTGCCAGCAGCTTACAAGCACCCTCTGGGGCCAACGTCCTGACTTTC
abundance: few
d_gene: .
j_gene: TRBJ2-6
v_gene: TRBV11-2

CDR3aa: CASSPQGAGGSQETQYF
CDR3nt: TGTGCCAGCAGCCCCCAAGGGGCGGGGGGCTCCCAAGAGACCCAGTACTTC
abundance: many
d_gene: TRBD2
j_gene: TRBJ2-5
v_gene: TRBV3-1

CDR3aa: CASSLSGGAETQYF
CDR3nt: TGTGCCAGCAGCTTAAGCGGGGGGGCGGAGACCCAGTACTTC
abundance: .
d_gene: TRBD2
j_gene: TRBJ2-5
v_gene: TRBV7-2

CDR3aa: CASSFMGRQETQYF
CDR3nt: TGTGCCAGCAGCTTCATGGGGCGACAAGAGACCCAGTACTTC
abundance: many
d_gene: .
j_gene: TRBJ2-5
v_gene: TRBV7-2

CDR3aa: CASRDMRRVTDTQYF
CDR3nt: TGCGCCAGCAGAGATATGCGTCGGGTAACGGATACGCAGTATTTT
abundance: .
d_gene: .
j_gene: TRBJ2-3
v_gene: TRBV5-1

CDR3aa: CASSPRIAGGQETQYF
CDR3nt: TGTGCCAGCAGCCCGAGGATAGCGGGGGGGCAAGAGACCCAGTACTTC
abundance: few
d_gene: TRBD2
j_gene: TRBJ2-5
v_gene: TRBV7-2

CDR3aa: CAISHAVNTEAFF
CDR3nt: TGTGCCATCAGTCATGCTGTAAACACTGAAGCTTTCTTT
abundance: .
d_gene: .
j_gene: TRBJ1-1
v_gene: TRBV10-3

CDR3aa: CSASGGNYEQYF
CDR3nt: TGCAGTGCTAGTGGAGGGAACTACGAGCAGTACTTC
abundance: .
d_gene: .
j_gene: TRBJ2-7
v_gene: TRBV20-1

CDR3aa: CASSIRGLNTEAFF
CDR3nt: TGTGCCAGCAGTATACGCGGGTTGAACACTGAAGCTTTCTTT
abundance: few
d_gene: .
j_gene: TRBJ1-1
v_gene: TRBV12-3/TRBV12-4

CDR3aa: CASSYSTGGINEQFF
CDR3nt: TGTGCCAGCAGTTACTCGACGGGGGGTATCAATGAGCAGTTCTTC
abundance: .
d_gene: TRBD2
j_gene: TRBJ2-1
v_gene: TRBV6-2/TRBV6-3

CDR3aa: CSAPAAGIVAKNIQYF
CDR3nt: TGCAGTGCTCCTGCAGCTGGGATAGTAGCCAAAAACATTCAGTACTTC
abundance: few
d_gene: .
j_gene: TRBJ2-4
v_gene: TRBV20-1

CDR3aa: CASRQTDSGANVLTF
CDR3nt: TGCGCCAGCAGGCAGACAGACTCTGGGGCCAACGTCCTGACTTTC
abundance: .
d_gene: .
j_gene: TRBJ2-6
v_gene: TRBV10-2

CDR3aa: CSVERGTSTDTQYF
CDR3nt: TGCAGCGTTGAACGGGGGACTAGCACAGATACGCAGTATTTT
abundance: .
d_gene: .
j_gene: TRBJ2-3
v_gene: TRBV29-1

CDR3aa: CASSEGSGRAYEQYF
CDR3nt: TGTGCCAGCAGCGAGGGCAGCGGGAGGGCCTACGAGCAGTACTTC
abundance: .
d_gene: TRBD2
j_gene: TRBJ2-7
v_gene: TRBV7-2

CDR3aa: CASSNRGAGANVLTF
CDR3nt: TGTGCCAGCAGCAACCGGGGGGCTGGGGCCAACGTCCTGACTTTC
abundance: few
d_gene: TRBD2
j_gene: TRBJ2-6
v_gene: TRBV6-5

CDR3aa: CSARQGGDNEQFF
CDR3nt: TGCAGTGCTAGACAGGGGGGTGACAATGAGCAGTTCTTC
abundance: .
d_gene: .
j_gene: TRBJ2-1
v_gene: TRBV20-1

CDR3aa: CSTPGQAISGASVLTF
CDR3nt: TGCAGTACCCCGGGACAGGCGATCTCTGGGGCCAGCGTCCTGACTTTC
abundance: .
d_gene: TRBD1
j_gene: TRBJ2-6
v_gene: TRBV20-1

CDR3aa: CASNPSGRGEGYTF
CDR3nt: TGTGCCAGCAATCCTTCGGGTCGAGGCGAGGGCTACACCTTC
abundance: .
d_gene: .
j_gene: TRBJ1-2
v_gene: TRBV27

CDR3aa: CASSLAGRLAGADTQYF
CDR3nt: TGTGCCAGCAGCTTAGCCGGAAGACTAGCGGGGGCAGATACGCAGTATTTT
abundance: .
d_gene: TRBD2
j_gene: TRBJ2-3
v_gene: TRBV11-3

CDR3aa: CASSFGPVNSPYEQYF
CDR3nt: TGTGCCAGCAGCTTTGGACCGGTGAACAGCCCCTACGAGCAGTACTTC
abundance: .
d_gene: .
j_gene: TRBJ2-7
v_gene: TRBV7-2

CDR3aa: CASSDGTRITDTQYF
CDR3nt: TGTGCCAGCAGTGATGGGACACGTATTACAGATACGCAGTATTTT
abundance: .
d_gene: .
j_gene: TRBJ2-3
v_gene: TRBV2

CDR3aa: CASSRTVGTLDEQFF
CDR3nt: TGTGCCAGCAGCCGAACAGTCGGGACCCTCGATGAGCAGTTCTTC
abundance: few
d_gene: .
j_gene: TRBJ2-1
v_gene: TRBV7-9

CDR3aa: CSASLRLGQGRGGYTF
CDR3nt: TGCAGTGCTAGCCTAAGACTGGGACAGGGTCGAGGGGGCTACACCTTC
abundance: .
d_gene: TRBD1
j_gene: TRBJ1-2
v_gene: TRBV20-1

CDR3aa: CASSFGDYNEQFF
CDR3nt: TGTGCCAGCAGTTTCGGGGACTACAATGAGCAGTTCTTC
abundance: many
d_gene: .
j_gene: TRBJ2-1
v_gene: TRBV27

CDR3aa: CASSLDPLAGGLAKNIQYF
CDR3nt: TGTGCCAGCAGCTTAGATCCACTAGCGGGGGGGCTAGCCAAAAACATTCAGTACTTC
abundance: many
d_gene: TRBD2
j_gene: TRBJ2-4
v_gene: TRBV7-2

CDR3aa: CASSVKLAGAQEQYF
CDR3nt: TGTGCCAGCAGCGTCAAACTAGCGGGAGCTCAAGAGCAGTACTTC
abundance: .
d_gene: TRBD2
j_gene: TRBJ2-7
v_gene: TRBV6-2/TRBV6-3

CDR3aa: CSVGAAGVIETQYF
CDR3nt: TGCAGCGTTGGGGCAGCGGGAGTGATAGAGACCCAGTACTTC
abundance: many
d_gene: TRBD2
j_gene: TRBJ2-5
v_gene: TRBV29-1

CDR3aa: CASSLTTAQAFF
CDR3nt: TGTGCCAGCAGCTTGACAACTGCTCAGGCTTTCTTT
abundance: once
d_gene: .
j_gene: TRBJ1-1
v_gene: TRBV5-8

CDR3aa: CAWSTRSHGELFF
CDR3nt: TGTGCCTGGAGTACTAGATCCCACGGGGAGCTGTTTTTT
abundance: .
d_gene: .
j_gene: TRBJ2-2
v_gene: TRBV30

CDR3aa: CATSRKTGTAQPQHF
CDR3nt: TGTGCCACCAGCAGAAAAACCGGGACAGCTCAGCCCCAGCATTTT
abundance: .
d_gene: TRBD1
j_gene: TRBJ1-5
v_gene: TRBV15

CDR3aa: CACSSGQGTHSNQPQHF
CDR3nt: TGTGCCTGTAGTAGCGGACAGGGGACCCATAGCAATCAGCCCCAGCATTTT
abundance: .
d_gene: TRBD1
j_gene: TRBJ1-5
v_gene: TRBV19

CDR3aa: CASSSERGLSYEQYF
CDR3nt: TGTGCCAGCAGCTCAGAGCGGGGACTATCCTACGAGCAGTACTTC
abundance: .
d_gene: TRBD2
j_gene: TRBJ2-7
v_gene: TRBV7-9

CDR3aa: CASSERGDRAGEQYF
CDR3nt: TGTGCCAGCAGCGAGCGGGGGGACCGGGCAGGCGAGCAGTACTTC
abundance: .
d_gene: TRBD2
j_gene: TRBJ2-7
v_gene: TRBV7-2

CDR3aa: CSARENTGWETQYF
CDR3nt: TGCAGTGCTAGAGAAAACACAGGGTGGGAGACCCAGTACTTC
abundance: .
d_gene: .
j_gene: TRBJ2-5
v_gene: TRBV20-1

CDR3aa: CSAVGTSGQGLAGELFF
CDR3nt: TGCAGTGCTGTGGGGACTTCCGGACAGGGGCTCGCCGGGGAGCTGTTTTTT
abundance: .
d_gene: TRBD1
j_gene: TRBJ2-2
v_gene: TRBV20-1

CDR3aa: CSAHGQGAPANYGYTF
CDR3nt: TGCAGTGCTCATGGACAGGGGGCTCCAGCTAACTATGGCTACACCTTC
abundance: few
d_gene: TRBD1
j_gene: TRBJ1-2
v_gene: TRBV20-1

CDR3aa: CASKERGGTSGANVLTF
CDR3nt: TGCGCCAGCAAAGAGCGGGGGGGCACATCTGGGGCCAACGTCCTGACTTTC
abundance: few
d_gene: TRBD2
j_gene: TRBJ2-6
v_gene: TRBV10-2

CDR3aa: CASSWGQDYGYTF
CDR3nt: TGCGCCAGCAGCTGGGGACAGGACTATGGCTACACCTTC
abundance: .
d_gene: TRBD1
j_gene: TRBJ1-2
v_gene: TRBV5-1

CDR3aa: CASSEAGVHEQYF
CDR3nt: TGTGCCAGCAGTGAAGCAGGGGTCCACGAGCAGTACTTC
abundance: .
d_gene: .
j_gene: TRBJ2-7
v_gene: TRBV2

CDR3aa: CASSLVAGGAGVAFF
CDR3nt: TGTGCCAGCAGCTTAGTGGCAGGGGGCGCGGGGGTAGCTTTCTTT
abundance: .
d_gene: TRBD1
j_gene: TRBJ1-1
v_gene: TRBV7-2